This record covers a single T cell receptor beta chain. The sample originates from a study of long-term antiretroviral therapy in people with HIV. V was clipped by 1 base and J by 5 bases, with 18 bases between them. The CDR3 has 16 amino acids. The germline CDR1 and CDR2 sequences are LNHNV and YYDKDF (reference sequence). The libraries were made with immunoSEQ v3.0 at survey level. The assay was immunoSEQ multiplex PCR, and TCRdb's table has in-frame clones only and misses some. The repertoire holds about 37,000 clones, with roughly four fifths as singletons. The study drew at least one pre-ART and at least two post-ART PBMC samples from every donor.

The source of this sequence is a man aged 18 to 30 with HIV. J is TRBJ2-7 and V is TRBV15; D perhaps matches TRBD2 (5 bases). Specimen: unsorted PBMCs, collected 1 year after starting antiretroviral therapy. CDR3 region: CATSRGPRLLGDEQYF. The CDR3 DNA sequence: TGTGCCACCAGCAGAGGTCCGAGACTACTCGGTGACGAGCAGTACTTC.